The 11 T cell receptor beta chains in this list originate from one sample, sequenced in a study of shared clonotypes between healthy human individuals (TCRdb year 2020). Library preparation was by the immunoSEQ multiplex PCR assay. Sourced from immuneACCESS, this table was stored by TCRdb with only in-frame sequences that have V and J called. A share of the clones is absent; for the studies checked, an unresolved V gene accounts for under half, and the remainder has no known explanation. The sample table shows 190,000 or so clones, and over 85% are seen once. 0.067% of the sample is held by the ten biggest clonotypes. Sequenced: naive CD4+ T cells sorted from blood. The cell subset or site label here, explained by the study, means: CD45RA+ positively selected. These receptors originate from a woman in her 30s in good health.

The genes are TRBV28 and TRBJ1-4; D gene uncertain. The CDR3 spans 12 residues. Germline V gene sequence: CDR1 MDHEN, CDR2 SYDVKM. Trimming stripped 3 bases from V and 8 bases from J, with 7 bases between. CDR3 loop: CASSFTGEKLFF. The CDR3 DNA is TGTGCCAGCAGTTTTACCGGAGAAAAACTGTTTTTT.

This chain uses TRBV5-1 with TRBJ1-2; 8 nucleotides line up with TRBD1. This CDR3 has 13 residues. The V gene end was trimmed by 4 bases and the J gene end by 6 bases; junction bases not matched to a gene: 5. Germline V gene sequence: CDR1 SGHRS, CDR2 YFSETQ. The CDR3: CASSPTGVDGYTF. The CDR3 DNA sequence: TGCGCCAGCAGCCCGACAGGGGTCGATGGCTACACCTTC.

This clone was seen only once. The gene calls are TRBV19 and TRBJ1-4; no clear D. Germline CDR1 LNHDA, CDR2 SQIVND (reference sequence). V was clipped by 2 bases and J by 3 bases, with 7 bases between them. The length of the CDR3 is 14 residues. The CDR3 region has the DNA TGTGCCAGTAGTATATTCGGGGCTAATGAAAAACTGTTTTTT. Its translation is CASSIFGANEKLFF.

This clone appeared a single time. The DNA of the CDR3 is TGTGCCAGCAGAAGGCAGCCTTATAGCAATCAGCCCCAGCATTTT. It codes for CASRRQPYSNQPQHF. V usage is TRBV7-2 and J usage is TRBJ1-5; D ambiguous. The germline CDR1 and CDR2 sequences are SGHTA and FQGNSA. This CDR3 comprises 15 residues. The V and J ends lost 6 bases and 0 bases respectively, with 12 bases between them.

The CDR3 is CAGQTAYGYTF. CDR3 sequence (DNA): TGTGCCGGACAGACAGCCTATGGCTACACCTTC. The V call is TRBV11-3, the J call TRBJ1-2; D is possibly TRBD1 (6 bases). The germline V gene encodes CDR1 SGHNT and CDR2 YENEEA. The ends were cut back, 11 bases at V and 4 bases at J, with 11 bases in the middle. The CDR3 covers 11 residues.

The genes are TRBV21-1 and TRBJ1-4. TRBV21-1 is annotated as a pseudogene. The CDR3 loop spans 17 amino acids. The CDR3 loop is CASTLGTRGGANEKLFF. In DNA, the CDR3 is TGTGCCAGCACCCTAGGGACTCGCGGGGGAGCTAATGAAAAACTGTTTTTT.

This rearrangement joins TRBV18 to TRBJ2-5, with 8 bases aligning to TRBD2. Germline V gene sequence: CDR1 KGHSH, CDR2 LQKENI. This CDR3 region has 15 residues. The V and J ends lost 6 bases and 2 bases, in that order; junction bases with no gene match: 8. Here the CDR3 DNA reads TGTGCCAGCTCTCCCGGAAGCGGGAGACAAGAGACCCAGTACTTC. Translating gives CASSPGSGRQETQYF. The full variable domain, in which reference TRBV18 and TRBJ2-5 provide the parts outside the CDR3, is NAGVMQNPRHLVRRRGQEARLRCSPMKGHSHVYWYRQLPEEGLKFMVYLQKENIIDESGMPKERFSAEFPKEGPSILRIQQVVRGDSAAYFCASSPGSGRQETQYFGPGTRLLVL.

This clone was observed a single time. CDR3: CASRPARNEQFF. CDR3 nucleotides: TGTGCCAGCAGGCCTGCTAGAAATGAGCAGTTCTTC. V is TRBV6-1 and J is TRBJ2-1; D is uncertain. CDR3 length equals 12 residues. V dropped 6 bases and J dropped 7 bases, with 10 bases sitting between them. Germline V gene lookup returns CDR1 MNHNS and CDR2 SASEGT.

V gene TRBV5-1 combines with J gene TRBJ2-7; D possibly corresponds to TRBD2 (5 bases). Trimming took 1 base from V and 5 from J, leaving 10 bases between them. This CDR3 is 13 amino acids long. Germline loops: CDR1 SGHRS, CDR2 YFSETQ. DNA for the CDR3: TGCGCCAGCAGCTTGCGAGGGTCCCACGAGCAGTACTTC. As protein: CASSLRGSHEQYF.

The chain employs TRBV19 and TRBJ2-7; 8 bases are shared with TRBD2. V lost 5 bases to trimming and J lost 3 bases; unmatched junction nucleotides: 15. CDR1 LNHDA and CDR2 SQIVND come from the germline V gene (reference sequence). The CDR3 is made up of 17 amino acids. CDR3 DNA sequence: TGTGCCAGTAGTGGGTCATACCGGGCGGGGGGAGTCTACGAGCAGTACTTC. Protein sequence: CASSGSYRAGGVYEQYF.

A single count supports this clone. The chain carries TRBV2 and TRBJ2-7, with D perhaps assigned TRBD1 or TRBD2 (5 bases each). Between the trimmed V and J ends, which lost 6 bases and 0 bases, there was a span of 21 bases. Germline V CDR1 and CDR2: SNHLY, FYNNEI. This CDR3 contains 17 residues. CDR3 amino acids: CASRAPGLASSSYEQYF. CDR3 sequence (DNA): TGTGCCAGCAGGGCTCCGGGGCTCGCATCGAGCTCCTACGAGCAGTACTTC. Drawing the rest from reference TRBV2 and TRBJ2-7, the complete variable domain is EPEVTQTPSHQVTQMGQEVILRCVPISNHLYFYWYRQILGQKVEFLVSFYNNEISEKSEIFDDQFSVERPDGSNFTLKIRSTKLEDSAMYFCASRAPGLASSSYEQYFGPGTRLTVT.